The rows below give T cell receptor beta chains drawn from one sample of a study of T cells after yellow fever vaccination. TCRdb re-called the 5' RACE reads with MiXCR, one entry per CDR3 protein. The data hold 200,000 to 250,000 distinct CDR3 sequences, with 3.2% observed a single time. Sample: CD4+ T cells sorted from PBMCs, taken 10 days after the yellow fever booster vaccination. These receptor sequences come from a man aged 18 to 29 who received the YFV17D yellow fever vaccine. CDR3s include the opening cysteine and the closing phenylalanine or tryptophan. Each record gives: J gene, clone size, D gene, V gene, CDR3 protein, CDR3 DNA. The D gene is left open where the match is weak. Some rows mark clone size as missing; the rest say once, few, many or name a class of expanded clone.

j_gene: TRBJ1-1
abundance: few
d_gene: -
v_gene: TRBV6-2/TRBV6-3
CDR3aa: CASRRRDGEAFF
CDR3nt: TGTGCCAGCCGTAGGCGGGACGGTGAAGCTTTCTTT

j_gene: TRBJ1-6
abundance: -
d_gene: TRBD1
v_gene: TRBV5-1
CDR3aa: CASSSHRDSFNSPLHF
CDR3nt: TGCGCCAGCAGCTCCCACCGGGACAGCTTTAATTCACCCCTCCACTTT

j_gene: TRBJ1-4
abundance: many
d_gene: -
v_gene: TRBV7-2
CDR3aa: CASSPTPSLDEKLFF
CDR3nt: TGTGCCAGCAGCCCTACCCCCAGTTTGGATGAAAAACTGTTTTTT

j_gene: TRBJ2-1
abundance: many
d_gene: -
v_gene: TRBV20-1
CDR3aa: CSAPNGVEQFF
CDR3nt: TGCAGTGCCCCGAACGGGGTTGAGCAGTTCTTC

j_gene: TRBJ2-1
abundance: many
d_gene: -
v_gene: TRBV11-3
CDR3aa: CASSLTGSKQFF
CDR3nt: TGTGCCAGCAGCTTAACAGGGAGCAAGCAGTTCTTC

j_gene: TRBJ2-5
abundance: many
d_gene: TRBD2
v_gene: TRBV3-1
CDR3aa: CASSQHPSGETQYF
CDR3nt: TGTGCCAGCAGCCAACATCCTAGCGGGGAGACCCAGTACTTC

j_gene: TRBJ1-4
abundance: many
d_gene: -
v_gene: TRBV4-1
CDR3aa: CASSQPTGKNEKLFF
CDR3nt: TGCGCCAGCAGCCAACCTACAGGGAAAAATGAAAAACTGTTTTTT

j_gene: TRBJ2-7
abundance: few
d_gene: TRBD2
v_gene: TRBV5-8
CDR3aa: CASSRPLAGHSYEQYF
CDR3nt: TGTGCCAGCAGCAGGCCCCTAGCGGGCCACTCCTACGAGCAGTACTTC

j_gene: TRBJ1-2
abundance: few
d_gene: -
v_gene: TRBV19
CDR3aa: CASSIRGAGAVDGYTF
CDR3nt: TGTGCCAGTAGTATCAGGGGAGCAGGGGCCGTCGATGGCTACACCTTC

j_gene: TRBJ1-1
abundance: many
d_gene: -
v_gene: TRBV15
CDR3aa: CATSREGARVTEAFF
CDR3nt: TGTGCCACCAGCAGAGAGGGGGCGCGTGTCACTGAAGCTTTCTTT

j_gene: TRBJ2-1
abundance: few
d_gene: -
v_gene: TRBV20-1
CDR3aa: CSGQDSSWDEQFF
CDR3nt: TGCAGTGGTCAGGACAGCTCCTGGGATGAGCAGTTCTTC

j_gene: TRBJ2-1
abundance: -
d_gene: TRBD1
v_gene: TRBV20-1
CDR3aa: CSANKQGPNEQFF
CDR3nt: TGCAGTGCTAACAAACAGGGGCCCAATGAGCAGTTCTTC

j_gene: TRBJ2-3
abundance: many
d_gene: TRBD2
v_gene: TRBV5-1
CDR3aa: CASSGGGPGDTQYF
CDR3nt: TGCGCCAGCAGCGGCGGGGGGCCTGGAGATACGCAGTATTTT

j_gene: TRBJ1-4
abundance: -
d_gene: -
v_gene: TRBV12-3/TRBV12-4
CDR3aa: CASSLQAGATNEKLFF
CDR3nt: TGTGCCAGCAGTTTACAGGCAGGGGCTACTAATGAAAAACTGTTTTTT

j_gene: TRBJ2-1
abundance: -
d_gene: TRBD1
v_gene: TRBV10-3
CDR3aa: CAISESAGQGYPSREQFF
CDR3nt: TGTGCCATCAGTGAGTCGGCGGGACAGGGGTACCCATCAAGGGAGCAGTTCTTC

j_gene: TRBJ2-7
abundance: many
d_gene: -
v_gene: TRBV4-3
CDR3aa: CASSLGRDYEQYF
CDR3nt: TGCGCCAGCAGCCTGGGTCGCGACTACGAGCAGTACTTC

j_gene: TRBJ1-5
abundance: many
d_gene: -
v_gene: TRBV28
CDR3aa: CASGRTAPQPQHF
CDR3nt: TGTGCCAGCGGACGGACAGCTCCTCAGCCCCAGCATTTT

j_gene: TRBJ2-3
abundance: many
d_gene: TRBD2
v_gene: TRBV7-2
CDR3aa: CASRAAGGPGGNTQYF
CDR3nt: TGTGCCAGCAGGGCAGCGGGGGGGCCGGGAGGGAATACGCAGTATTTT

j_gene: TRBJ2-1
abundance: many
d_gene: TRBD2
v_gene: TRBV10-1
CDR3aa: CASSESGTSEYNEQFF
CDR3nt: TGCGCCAGCAGTGAGTCGGGGACTAGCGAATACAATGAGCAGTTCTTC

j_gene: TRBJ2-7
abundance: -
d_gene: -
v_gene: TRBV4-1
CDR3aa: CASSQVAPYEQYF
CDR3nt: TGCGCCAGCAGCCAAGTAGCGCCATACGAGCAGTACTTC

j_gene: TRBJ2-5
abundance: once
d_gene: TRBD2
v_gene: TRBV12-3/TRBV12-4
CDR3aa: CASTLGAGEGTQYF
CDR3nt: TGTGCCAGCACCCTTGGGGCGGGGGAGGGGACCCAGTACTTC

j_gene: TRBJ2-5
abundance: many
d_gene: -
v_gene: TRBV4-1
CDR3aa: CASSYRLGQETQYF
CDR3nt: TGCGCCAGCAGCTATCGCCTGGGACAAGAGACCCAGTACTTC

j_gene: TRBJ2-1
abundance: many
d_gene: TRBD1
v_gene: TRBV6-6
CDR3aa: CASSYSNRGPYNEQFF
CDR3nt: TGTGCCAGCAGTTACTCCAACAGGGGACCTTACAATGAGCAGTTCTTC

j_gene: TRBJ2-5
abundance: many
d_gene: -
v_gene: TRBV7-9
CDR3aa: CASSLGGFPETQYF
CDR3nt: TGTGCCAGCAGCTTAGGAGGGTTCCCAGAGACCCAGTACTTC

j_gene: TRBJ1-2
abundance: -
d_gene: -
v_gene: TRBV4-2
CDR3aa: CASSQDLVADYGYTF
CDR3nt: TGTGCCAGCAGCCAAGATCTTGTGGCAGACTATGGCTACACCTTC

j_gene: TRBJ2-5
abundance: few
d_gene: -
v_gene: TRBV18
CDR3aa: CASSPGSGQETQYF
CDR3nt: TGTGCCAGCTCACCAGGTAGCGGCCAAGAGACCCAGTACTTC

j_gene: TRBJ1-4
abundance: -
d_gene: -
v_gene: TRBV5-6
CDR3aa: CASSWARGEKLFF
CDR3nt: TGTGCCAGCAGTTGGGCTCGTGGTGAAAAACTGTTTTTT

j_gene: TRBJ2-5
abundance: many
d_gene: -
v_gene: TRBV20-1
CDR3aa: CSAPYRSRGETQYF
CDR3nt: TGCAGTGCACCTTATAGGTCGAGGGGAGAGACCCAGTACTTC

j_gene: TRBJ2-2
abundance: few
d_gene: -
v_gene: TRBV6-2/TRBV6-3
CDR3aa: CASDSDKTYTGELFF
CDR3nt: TGTGCCAGCGACTCGGACAAGACCTACACCGGGGAGCTGTTTTTT

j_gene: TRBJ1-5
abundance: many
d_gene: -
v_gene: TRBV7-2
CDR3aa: CASSSGVGQGQPQHF
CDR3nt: TGTGCCAGCAGCTCCGGCGTAGGCCAGGGGCAGCCCCAGCATTTT

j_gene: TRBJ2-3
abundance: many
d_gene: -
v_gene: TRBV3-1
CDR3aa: CASSRVRADTQYF
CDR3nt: TGTGCCAGCAGCCGGGTCAGGGCAGATACGCAGTATTTT

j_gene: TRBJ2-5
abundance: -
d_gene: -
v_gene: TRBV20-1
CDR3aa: CSARGVGQETQYF
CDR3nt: TGCAGTGCTAGAGGGGTGGGGCAAGAGACCCAGTACTTC

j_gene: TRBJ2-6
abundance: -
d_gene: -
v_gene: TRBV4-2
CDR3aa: CASSQVSAGTLGSGANVLTF
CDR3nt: TGTGCCAGCAGCCAAGTATCGGCCGGGACCTTAGGGTCTGGGGCCAACGTCCTGACTTTC

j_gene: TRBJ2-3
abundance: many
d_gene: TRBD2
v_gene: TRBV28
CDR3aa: CASNAGGFTDTQYF
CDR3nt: TGTGCCAGCAATGCCGGGGGGTTCACAGATACGCAGTATTTT

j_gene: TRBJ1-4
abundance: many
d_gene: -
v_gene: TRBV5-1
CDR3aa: CASSLEGFEKLFF
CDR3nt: TGCGCCAGCAGCTTGGAGGGGTTTGAAAAACTGTTTTTT

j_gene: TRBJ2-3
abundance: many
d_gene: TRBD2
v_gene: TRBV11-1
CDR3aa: CASSSAGGLISTDTQYF
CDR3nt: TGTGCCAGCAGCTCCGCGGGGGGATTAATCAGCACAGATACGCAGTATTTT

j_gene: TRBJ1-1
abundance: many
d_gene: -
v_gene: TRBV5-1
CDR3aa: CASSLGGGIGTEAFF
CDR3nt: TGCGCCAGCAGCTTGGGAGGAGGGATTGGGACTGAAGCTTTCTTT

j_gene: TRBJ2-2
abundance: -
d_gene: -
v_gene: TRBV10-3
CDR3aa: CAISPGGGFTGELFF
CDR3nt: TGTGCCATCAGTCCAGGGGGAGGATTCACCGGGGAGCTGTTTTTT

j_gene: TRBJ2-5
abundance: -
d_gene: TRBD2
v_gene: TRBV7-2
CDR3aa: CASSSLPTRRGSPTGETQYF
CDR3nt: TGTGCCAGCAGCTCCCTCCCAACTAGGCGCGGGAGCCCCACCGGAGAGACCCAGTACTTC

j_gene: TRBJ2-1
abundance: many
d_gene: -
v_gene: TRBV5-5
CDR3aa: CASSFNSGAEQFF
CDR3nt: TGTGCCAGCAGCTTTAACAGCGGCGCTGAGCAGTTCTTC

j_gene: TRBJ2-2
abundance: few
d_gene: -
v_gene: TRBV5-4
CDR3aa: CASSFPDLGANTGELFF
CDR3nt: TGTGCCAGCAGCTTTCCCGATTTGGGGGCGAACACCGGGGAGCTGTTTTTT

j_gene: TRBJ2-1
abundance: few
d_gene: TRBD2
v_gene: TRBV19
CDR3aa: CASSILLAGGLNEQFF
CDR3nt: TGTGCCAGTAGTATTTTGTTAGCGGGGGGCCTGAATGAGCAGTTCTTC

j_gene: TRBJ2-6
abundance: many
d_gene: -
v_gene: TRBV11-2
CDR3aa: CASSLAPVSSGAF
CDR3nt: TGTGCCAGCAGCTTAGCCCCGGTAAGCTCTGGGGCTTTC

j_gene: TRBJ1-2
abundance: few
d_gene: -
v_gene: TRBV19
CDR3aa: CASRAGAENYGYTF
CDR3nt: TGTGCCAGTAGGGCAGGGGCGGAGAACTATGGCTACACCTTC

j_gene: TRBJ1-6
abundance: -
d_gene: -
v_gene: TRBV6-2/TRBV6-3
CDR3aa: CASRKTGNSPLHF
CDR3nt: TGTGCCAGCAGAAAGACGGGGAATTCACCCCTCCACTTT

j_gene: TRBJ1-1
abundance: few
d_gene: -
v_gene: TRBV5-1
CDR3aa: CASSLEAYTEAFF
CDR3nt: TGCGCCAGCAGCTTGGAGGCCTACACTGAAGCTTTCTTT

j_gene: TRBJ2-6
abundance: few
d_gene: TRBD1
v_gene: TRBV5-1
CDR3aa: CASSFRQGDSGANVLTF
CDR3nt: TGCGCCAGCAGCTTCAGACAGGGGGATTCTGGGGCCAACGTCCTGACTTTC

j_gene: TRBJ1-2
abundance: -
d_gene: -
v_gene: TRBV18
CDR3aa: CASSTTTDNSGYTF
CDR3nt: TGTGCCAGCTCGACGACAACTGATAACTCTGGCTACACCTTC

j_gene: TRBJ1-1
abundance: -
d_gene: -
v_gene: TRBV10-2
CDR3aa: CATGGLNTEAFF
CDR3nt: TGCGCCACCGGGGGATTGAACACTGAAGCTTTCTTT

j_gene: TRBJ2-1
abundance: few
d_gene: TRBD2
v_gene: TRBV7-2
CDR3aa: CASSLVRFLAGARIYNEQFF
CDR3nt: TGTGCCAGCAGCTTAGTTAGGTTTCTAGCGGGGGCGCGTATCTACAATGAGCAGTTCTTC

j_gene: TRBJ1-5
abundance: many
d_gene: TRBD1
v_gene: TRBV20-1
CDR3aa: CSANSGRGSLLSNQPQHF
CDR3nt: TGCAGTGCTAACTCGGGCAGGGGGTCACTTCTGAGCAATCAGCCCCAGCATTTT

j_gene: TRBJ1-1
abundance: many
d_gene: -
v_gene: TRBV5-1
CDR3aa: CASSLVQANTEAFF
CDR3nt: TGCGCCAGCAGCTTGGTTCAGGCAAACACTGAAGCTTTCTTT

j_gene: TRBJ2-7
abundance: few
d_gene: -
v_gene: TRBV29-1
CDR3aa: CSVEDPSYEQYF
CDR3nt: TGCAGCGTTGAGGACCCTTCCTACGAGCAGTACTTC

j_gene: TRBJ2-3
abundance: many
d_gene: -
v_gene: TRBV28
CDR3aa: CASSPPVTDTQYF
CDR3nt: TGTGCCAGCAGCCCCCCTGTGACAGATACGCAGTATTTT

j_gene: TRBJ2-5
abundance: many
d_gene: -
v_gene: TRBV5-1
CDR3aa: CASSPGRTEETQYF
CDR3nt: TGCGCCAGCAGCCCCGGACGGACCGAAGAGACCCAGTACTTC